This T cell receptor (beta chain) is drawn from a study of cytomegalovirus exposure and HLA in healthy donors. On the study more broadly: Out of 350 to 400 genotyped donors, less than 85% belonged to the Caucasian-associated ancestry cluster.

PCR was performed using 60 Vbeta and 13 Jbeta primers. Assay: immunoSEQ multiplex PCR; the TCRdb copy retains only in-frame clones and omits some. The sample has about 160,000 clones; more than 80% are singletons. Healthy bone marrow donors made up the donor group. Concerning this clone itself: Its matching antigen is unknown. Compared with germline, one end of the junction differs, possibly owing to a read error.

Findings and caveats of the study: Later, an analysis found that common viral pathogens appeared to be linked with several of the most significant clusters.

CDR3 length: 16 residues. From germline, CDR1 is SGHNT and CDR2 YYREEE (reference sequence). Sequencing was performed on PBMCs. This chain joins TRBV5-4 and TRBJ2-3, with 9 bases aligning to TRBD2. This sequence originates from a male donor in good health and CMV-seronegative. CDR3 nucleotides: TGTGCCAGCAGAGGGAGTCTAGCGGGACTCACAAATACGCAGTATTTT. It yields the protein CASRGSLAGLTNTQYF.